This TCR beta chain was captured in a study of PD-1 blockade in classical Hodgkin lymphoma. The overall study: Nivolumab 3 mg/kg was given intravenously every 2 weeks.

Findings and limits, study-wide: Only CD4+ TCR diversity, not CD8+, had risen significantly by C4D1.

This clone was recorded once. Antigen unknown. Specified time point: cycle 4 day 1 (C4D1), after five to seven weeks of nivolumab. Every patient had relapsed following autologous stem cell transplantation, and cohorts differed in brentuximab vedotin exposure. Each best response was a complete response, a partial response or progressive disease. There are 14 residues in the CDR3. CDR1 MNHEY and CDR2 SMNVEV come from the germline V gene (reference sequence). Deletions cut 5 bases from V and 3 bases from J, with 10 bases between. Repertoires were generated with immunoSEQ multiplex PCR, while TCRdb's copy carries only in-frame clones and drops some. The table has approximately 49,000 clones, roughly 80% seen once.

The V call is TRBV27, the J call TRBJ1-4, with unresolved D. This TCR was sampled from a human donor with classical Hodgkin lymphoma. Material: peripheral blood mononuclear cells (PBMCs), obtained before the fourth cycle of nivolumab. The DNA for the CDR3 is TGTGCCAGCAGTCCCGCCGGAGCTAATGAAAAACTGTTTTTT. As protein: CASSPAGANEKLFF.